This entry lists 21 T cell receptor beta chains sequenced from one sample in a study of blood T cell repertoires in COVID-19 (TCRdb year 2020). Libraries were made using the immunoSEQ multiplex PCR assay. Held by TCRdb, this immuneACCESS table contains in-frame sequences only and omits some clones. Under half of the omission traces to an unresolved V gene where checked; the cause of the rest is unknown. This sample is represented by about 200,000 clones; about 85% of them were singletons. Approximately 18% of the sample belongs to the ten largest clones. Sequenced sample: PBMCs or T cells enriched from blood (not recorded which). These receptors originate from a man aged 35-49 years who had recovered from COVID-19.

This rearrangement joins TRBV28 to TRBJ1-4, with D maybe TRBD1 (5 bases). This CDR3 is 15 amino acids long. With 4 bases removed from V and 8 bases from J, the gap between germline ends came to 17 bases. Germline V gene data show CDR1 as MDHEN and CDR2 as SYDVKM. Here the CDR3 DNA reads TGTGCCAGCAGTTCCCCGGGACTCCCGTGGGAAAAACTGTTTTTT. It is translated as CASSSPGLPWEKLFF.

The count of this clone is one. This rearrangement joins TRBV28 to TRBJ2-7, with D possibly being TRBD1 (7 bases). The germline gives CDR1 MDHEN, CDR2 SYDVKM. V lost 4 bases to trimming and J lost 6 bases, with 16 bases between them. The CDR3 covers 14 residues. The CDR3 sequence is CASSSGGRGGEQYF. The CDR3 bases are TGTGCCAGCAGTTCAGGGGGAAGGGGAGGCGAGCAGTACTTC.

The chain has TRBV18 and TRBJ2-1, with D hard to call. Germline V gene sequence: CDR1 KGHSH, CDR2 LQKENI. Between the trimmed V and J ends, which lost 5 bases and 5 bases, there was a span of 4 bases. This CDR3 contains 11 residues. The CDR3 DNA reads TGTGCCAGCTCAGGCAACAATGAGCAGTTCTTC. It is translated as CASSGNNEQFF. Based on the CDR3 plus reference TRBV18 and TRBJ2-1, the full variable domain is NAGVMQNPRHLVRRRGQEARLRCSPMKGHSHVYWYRQLPEEGLKFMVYLQKENIIDESGMPKERFSAEFPKEGPSILRIQQVVRGDSAAYFCASSGNNEQFFGPGTRLTVL.

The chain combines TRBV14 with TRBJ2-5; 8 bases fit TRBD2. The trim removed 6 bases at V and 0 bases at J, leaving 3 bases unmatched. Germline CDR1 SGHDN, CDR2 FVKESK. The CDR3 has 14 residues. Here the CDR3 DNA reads TGTGCCAGCAGAAGGGGACTAGACCAAGAGACCCAGTACTTC. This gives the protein CASRRGLDQETQYF. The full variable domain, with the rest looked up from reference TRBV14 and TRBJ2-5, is EAGVTQFPSHSVIEKGQTVTLRCDPISGHDNLYWYRRVMGKEIKFLLHFVKESKQDESGMPNNRFLAERTGGTYSTLKVQPAELEDSGVYFCASRRGLDQETQYFGPGTRLLVL.

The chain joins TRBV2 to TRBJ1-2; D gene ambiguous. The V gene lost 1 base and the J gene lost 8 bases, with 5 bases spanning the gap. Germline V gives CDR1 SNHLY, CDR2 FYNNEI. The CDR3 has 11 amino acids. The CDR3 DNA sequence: TGTGCCAGCAGTGAAGGTCGGGGCTACACCTTC. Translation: CASSEGRGYTF.

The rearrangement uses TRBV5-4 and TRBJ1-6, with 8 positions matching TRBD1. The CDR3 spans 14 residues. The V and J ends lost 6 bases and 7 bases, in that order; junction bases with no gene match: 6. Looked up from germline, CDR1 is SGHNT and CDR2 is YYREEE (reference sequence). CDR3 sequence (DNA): TGTGCCAGCACCCCCGACAGGGGAAATTCACCCCTCCACTTT. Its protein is CASTPDRGNSPLHF.

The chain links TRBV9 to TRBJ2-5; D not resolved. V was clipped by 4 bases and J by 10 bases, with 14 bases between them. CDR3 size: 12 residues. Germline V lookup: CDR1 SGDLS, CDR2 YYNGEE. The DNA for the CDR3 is TGTGCCAGCAGCTCCCCTAGAGACCGCCAGTACTTC. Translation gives CASSSPRDRQYF.

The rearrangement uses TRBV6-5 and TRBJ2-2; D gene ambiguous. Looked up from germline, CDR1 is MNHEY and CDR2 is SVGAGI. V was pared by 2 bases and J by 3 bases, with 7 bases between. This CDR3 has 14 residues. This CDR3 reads CASSYGQDTGELFF. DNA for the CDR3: TGTGCCAGCAGTTACGGGCAGGACACCGGGGAGCTGTTTTTT.

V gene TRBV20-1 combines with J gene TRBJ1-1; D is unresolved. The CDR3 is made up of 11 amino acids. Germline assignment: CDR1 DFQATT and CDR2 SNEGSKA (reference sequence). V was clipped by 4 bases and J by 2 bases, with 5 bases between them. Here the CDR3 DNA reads TGCAGTGCTATGGGCAACACTGAAGCTTTCTTT. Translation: CSAMGNTEAFF.

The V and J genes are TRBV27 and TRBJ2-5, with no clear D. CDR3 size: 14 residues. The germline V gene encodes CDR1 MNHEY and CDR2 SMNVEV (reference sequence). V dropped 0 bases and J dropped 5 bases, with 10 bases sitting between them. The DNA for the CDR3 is TGTGCCAGCAGTTTATCGGTAGCCGGGGAGACCCAGTACTTC. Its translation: CASSLSVAGETQYF.

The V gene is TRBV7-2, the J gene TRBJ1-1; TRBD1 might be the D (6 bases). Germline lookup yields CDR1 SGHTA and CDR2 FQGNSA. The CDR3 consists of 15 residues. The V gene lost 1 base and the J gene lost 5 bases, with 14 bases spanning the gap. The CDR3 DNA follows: TGTGCCAGCAGCTTAGAAGGGGGAGTTCGTACTGAAGCTTTCTTT. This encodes CASSLEGGVRTEAFF. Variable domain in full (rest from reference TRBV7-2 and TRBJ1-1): GAGVSQSPSNKVTEKGKDVELRCDPISGHTALYWYRQSLGQGLEFLIYFQGNSAPDKSGLPSDRFSAERTGGSVSTLTIQRTQQEDSAVYLCASSLEGGVRTEAFFGQGTRLTVV.

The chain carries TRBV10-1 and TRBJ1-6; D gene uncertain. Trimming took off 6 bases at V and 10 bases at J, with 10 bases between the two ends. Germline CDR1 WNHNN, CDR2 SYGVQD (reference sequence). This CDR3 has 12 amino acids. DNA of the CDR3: TGCGCCAGCAGCGACCCGGGGTCACCCCTCCACTTT. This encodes CASSDPGSPLHF.

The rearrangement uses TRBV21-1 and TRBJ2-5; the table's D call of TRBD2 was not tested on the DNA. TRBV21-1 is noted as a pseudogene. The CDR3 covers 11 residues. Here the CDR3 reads CASSNGETQYF. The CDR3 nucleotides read TGTGCCAGCAGCAACGGGGAGACCCAGTACTTC.

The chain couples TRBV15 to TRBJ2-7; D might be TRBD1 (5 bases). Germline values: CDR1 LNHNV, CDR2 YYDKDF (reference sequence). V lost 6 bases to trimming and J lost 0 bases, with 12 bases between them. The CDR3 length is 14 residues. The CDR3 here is CATSPDKSSYEQYF. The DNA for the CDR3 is TGTGCCACCAGTCCGGACAAGAGCTCCTACGAGCAGTACTTC.

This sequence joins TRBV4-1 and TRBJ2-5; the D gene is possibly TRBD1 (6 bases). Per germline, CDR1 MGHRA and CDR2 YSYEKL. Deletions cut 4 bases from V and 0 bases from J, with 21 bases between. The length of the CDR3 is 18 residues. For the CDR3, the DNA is TGCGCCAGCAGCCGAGTAACCGATACAGGGACGCACCAAGAGACCCAGTACTTC. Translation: CASSRVTDTGTHQETQYF.

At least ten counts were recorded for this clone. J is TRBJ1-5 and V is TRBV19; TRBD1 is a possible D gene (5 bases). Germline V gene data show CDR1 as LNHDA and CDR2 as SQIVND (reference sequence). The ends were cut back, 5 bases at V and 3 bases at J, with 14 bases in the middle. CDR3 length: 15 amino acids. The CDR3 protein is CASSRGGGYNQPQHF. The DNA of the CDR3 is TGTGCCAGTAGTCGTGGGGGAGGGTACAATCAGCCCCAGCATTTT. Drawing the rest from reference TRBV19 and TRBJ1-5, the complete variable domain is DGGITQSPKYLFRKEGQNVTLSCEQNLNHDAMYWYRQDPGQGLRLIYYSQIVNDFQKGDIAEGYSVSREKKESFPLTVTSAQKNPTAFYLCASSRGGGYNQPQHFGDGTRLSIL.

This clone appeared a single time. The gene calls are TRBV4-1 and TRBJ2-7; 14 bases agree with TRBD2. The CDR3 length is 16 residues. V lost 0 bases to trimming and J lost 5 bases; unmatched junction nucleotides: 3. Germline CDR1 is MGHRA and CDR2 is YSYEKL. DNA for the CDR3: TGCGCCAGCAGCCAAGAACCGGGACTAGCGGGAGACGAGCAGTACTTC. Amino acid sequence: CASSQEPGLAGDEQYF.

The CDR3 coding sequence is TGTGCCAGCTCACCTCCAACACCCAACTATGGCTACACCTTC. Protein: CASSPPTPNYGYTF. V usage is TRBV18 and J usage is TRBJ1-2; D call uncertain. Deletions cut 3 bases from V and 2 bases from J, with 10 bases between. The CDR3 spans 14 residues. Per germline, CDR1 KGHSH and CDR2 LQKENI.

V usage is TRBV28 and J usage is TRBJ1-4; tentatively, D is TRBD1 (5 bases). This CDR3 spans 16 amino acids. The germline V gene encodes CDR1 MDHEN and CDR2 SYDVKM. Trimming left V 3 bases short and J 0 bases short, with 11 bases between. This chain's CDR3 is CASSFATDSTNEKLFF. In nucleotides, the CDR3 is TGTGCCAGCAGTTTCGCGACAGACTCAACTAATGAAAAACTGTTTTTT.

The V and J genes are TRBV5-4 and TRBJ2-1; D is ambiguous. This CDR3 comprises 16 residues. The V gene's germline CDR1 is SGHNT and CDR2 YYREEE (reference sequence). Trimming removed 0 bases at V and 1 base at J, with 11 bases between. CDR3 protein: CASSLGTFHSYNEQFF. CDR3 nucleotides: TGTGCCAGCAGCTTGGGAACTTTCCATTCCTACAATGAGCAGTTCTTC.

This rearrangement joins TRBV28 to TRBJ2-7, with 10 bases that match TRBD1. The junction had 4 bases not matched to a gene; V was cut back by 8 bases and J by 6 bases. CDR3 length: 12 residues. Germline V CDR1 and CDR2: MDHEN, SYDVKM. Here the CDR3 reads CASGQGDREQYF. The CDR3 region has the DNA TGTGCCAGCGGACAGGGGGACCGCGAGCAGTACTTC.